One T cell receptor (beta chain) is described in this entry. These data originate in a study of cytomegalovirus exposure and HLA in healthy donors. PCR amplification relied on 60 Vbeta primers (plus 13 Jbeta primers). Generated by immunoSEQ multiplex PCR, the TCRdb table keeps only in-frame clones and is missing some. The table shows about 250,000 clones, with around 90% occurring only once. The sequenced sample was PBMCs. The receptor comes from a girl between 2 and 10 years old in good health and CMV-seronegative.

Here the CDR3 reads CASKEGRTGELFF. Written as DNA, the CDR3 is TGTGCCAGCAAAGAGGGCCGTACCGGGGAGCTGTTTTTT. The V and J genes are TRBV6-1 and TRBJ2-2, with a possible D match to TRBD2 (5 bases). Per the germline V gene, CDR1 is MNHNS and CDR2 is SASEGT. V lost 7 bases and J 5 bases, leaving 11 bases between the germline ends. This CDR3 comprises 13 residues.